These 7 T cell receptor beta chains share one sample of origin, sequenced in a study of neurological immune-mediated disorders. One entry per CDR3 protein, called by TCRdb with MiXCR from the 5' RACE reads. The sample includes 50,000 or so distinct CDR3 sequences, about 3% of them seen just once. Sequenced material: PBMCs. These receptors came from a man aged 40-49 years with multiple sclerosis.

The table lists this clonotype with a few counts. This chain links TRBV6-2 or TRBV6-3 with TRBJ2-5, with D possibly TRBD2 on 5 matching bases. The CDR3 totals 16 residues. Trimming took off 2 bases at V and 3 bases at J, with 16 bases between the two ends. Germline CDR1 reads MNHEY; CDR2 reads SVGEGT. The CDR3 DNA is TGTGCCAGCAGTTACGTCCCGGGGAGACTCGAAGAGACCCAGTACTTC. Translated, it gives CASSYVPGRLEETQYF.

This clonotype was counted ten times or more. The chain combines TRBV4-2 with TRBJ1-1; D is ambiguous. Trimming shortened V by 2 bases and J by 1 base, and 14 bases separated the two germline ends. Per the germline V gene, CDR1 is LGHNA and CDR2 is YNFKEQ. The CDR3 extends over 16 amino acids. The CDR3 sequence: CASSQFFLLENTEAFF. The CDR3 DNA reads as TGTGCCAGCAGCCAATTTTTTCTTTTAGAGAACACTGAAGCTTTCTTT.

This clonotype was seen at least ten times. The V gene is TRBV12-3 or TRBV12-4, the J gene TRBJ1-5; D possibly corresponds to TRBD1 (6 bases). Trimming took off 1 base at V and 5 bases at J, with 15 bases between the two ends. The CDR3 consists of 16 residues. CDR3 protein: CASSLGTGMRHQPQHF. CDR3 nucleotides: TGTGCCAGCAGTTTAGGTACAGGGATGAGACATCAGCCCCAGCATTTT.

There are many counts of this clonotype. CDR3 protein: CASSRNPGQGVKLFF. The DNA of the CDR3 is TGTGCCAGCAGTCGAAATCCGGGACAGGGAGTTAAACTGTTTTTT. The rearrangement uses TRBV7-6 and TRBJ1-4; TRBD1 aligns across 9 bases. The CDR3 totals 15 residues. The ends lost 6 bases at V and 11 bases at J; junction bases unmatched: 13. Germline loops: CDR1 SGHVS, CDR2 FNYEAQ.

In this sample, this clonotype turned up many times. The chain combines TRBV6-5 with TRBJ2-5; D unresolved. The CDR3 loop spans 13 amino acids. V dropped 6 bases and J dropped 1 base, with 9 bases sitting between them. Germline V gene sequence: CDR1 MNHEY, CDR2 SVGAGI. The CDR3 loop reads CASSPTVQETQYF. The CDR3 nucleotides read TGTGCCAGCAGCCCGACGGTCCAAGAGACCCAGTACTTC.

CDR3 residues: CASTEKGGQNYGYTF. As DNA, the CDR3 is TGTGCCAGCACCGAAAAAGGAGGACAGAACTATGGCTACACCTTC. The J gene is TRBJ1-2, the V gene TRBV6-2 or TRBV6-3, with D perhaps TRBD1 (6 bases). The CDR3 consists of 15 residues. Germline loops: CDR1 MNHEY, CDR2 SVGEGT. The ends were cut back, 7 bases at V and 2 bases at J, with 17 bases in the middle.

Many counts were recorded for this clonotype. The V call is TRBV3-1, the J call TRBJ1-1, with TRBD1 matching over 11 bases. J was trimmed by 5 bases and V by 4 bases; bases with no gene match: 6. Germline V CDR1 and CDR2: LGHDT, YNNKEL (reference sequence). This CDR3 is built from 15 residues. CDR3 in DNA: TGTGCCAGCAGCCGAGCCGGGACAGGGGGTACTGAAGCTTTCTTT. Translated: CASSRAGTGGTEAFF.